These T cell receptor beta chains were read from a single sample in a study of blood T cells in healthy people across ages. TCRdb recomputed calls from the 5' RACE reads with MiXCR, one row per CDR3 protein. The sample consists of over a million distinct CDR3 sequences, around 39% of them appearing once. Sequenced input: blood. The receptor set was obtained from a young woman in good health. CDR3s include the opening cysteine and the closing phenylalanine or tryptophan. The D gene is left open where the match is weak. Some rows mark clone size as missing; the rest say once, few, many or name a class of expanded clone.

v_gene	d_gene	abundance	j_gene	len	CDR3nt	CDR3aa
TRBV12-3/TRBV12-4	NA	NA	TRBJ2-3	18	TGTGCCACCCTAAAGGGCCCCGCGCTCAGGCCTAGCACAGATACGCAGTATTTT	CATLKGPALRPSTDTQYF
TRBV10-3	NA	few	TRBJ2-3	15	TGTGCCATCAGTGAAGTGGCCCTGGGGGCAGATACGCAGTATTTT	CAISEVALGADTQYF
TRBV6-5	NA	few	TRBJ2-4	14	TGTGCCAGCAGTCACCCTGAATCCAAAAACATTCAGTACTTC	CASSHPESKNIQYF
TRBV5-1	TRBD2	NA	TRBJ2-7	15	TGCGCCAGCAGCTTGGGTGGGACTAGCGACAATGAGCAGTACTTC	CASSLGGTSDNEQYF
TRBV9	NA	few	TRBJ1-2	13	TGTGCCAGCAGCGTAGCTGTGGGGGTCGGCTACACCTTC	CASSVAVGVGYTF
TRBV20-1	TRBD2	few	TRBJ2-5	15	TGCAGTGCCCCGGAGGGACTAGCGGGACAAGAGACCCAGTACTTC	CSAPEGLAGQETQYF
TRBV7-6	NA	NA	TRBJ1-2	14	TGTGCCAGCGGCCCGGGGACGGACTTCTATGGCTACACCTTC	CASGPGTDFYGYTF
TRBV12-3/TRBV12-4	NA	NA	TRBJ2-3	14	TGTGCCAGCAGCGTAGGCTATAGCAGCGATACGCAGTATTTT	CASSVGYSSDTQYF
TRBV6-6	TRBD1	NA	TRBJ2-1	12	TGTGCCAGCGAAGAAGAGACAGGGCGAGAGTTCTTC	CASEEETGREFF
TRBV20-1	NA	NA	TRBJ2-7	13	TGCAGTGCTAGAGGGACACTCACCTACGAGCAGTACTTC	CSARGTLTYEQYF
TRBV9	NA	NA	TRBJ1-4	15	TGTGCCAGCAGCTTCCGGACACAGGCCAATGAAAAACTGTTTTTT	CASSFRTQANEKLFF
TRBV7-9	TRBD2	NA	TRBJ2-1	17	TGTGCCAGCAGCTTAGTTTCGAGCGGGAGCCTCGGCTATGAGCAGTTCTTC	CASSLVSSGSLGYEQFF
TRBV12-3/TRBV12-4	NA	NA	TRBJ2-5	11	TGTGCCAGCAGTTTGTACAGGCAGCAGTACTTC	CASSLYRQQYF
TRBV7-9	TRBD2	NA	TRBJ2-3	15	TGTGCCAGCAGCTTAGCTAGCGGGTGGCCAGATACGCAGTATTTT	CASSLASGWPDTQYF
TRBV3-1	TRBD2	few	TRBJ2-7	15	TGTGCCAGCAGCCAAAATAGCGGGAGGGCCGGCGAGCAGTACTTC	CASSQNSGRAGEQYF
TRBV29-1	NA	NA	TRBJ2-7	15	TGCAGCGTTGAAGAACCGCGAACGGGCCTCGGGGAGCAGTACTTC	CSVEEPRTGLGEQYF
TRBV7-4	NA	NA	TRBJ2-7	14	TGTGCCACCCCAGGGCCGGGGCGGATGTACGAGCAGTACTTC	CATPGPGRMYEQYF
TRBV7-9	NA	NA	TRBJ1-1	14	TGTGCCAGCAGCCCCCAAGGTTTCGGGACTGAAGCTTTCTTT	CASSPQGFGTEAFF
TRBV5-1	TRBD1	many	TRBJ2-5	14	TGCGCCAGCAGCTCCGGGACAGAACAAGAGACCCAGTACTTC	CASSSGTEQETQYF